The sequence of this T cell receptor beta chain was determined in a study of blood T cell repertoires in COVID-19. Authors' processing steps: Counts of nucleated cells, estimated from reference gene primer amplification, were obtained. Repertoires were generated with immunoSEQ multiplex PCR, while TCRdb's copy carries only in-frame clones and drops some. The D gene and trimming were derived from the DNA, and the V and J assignments and clone size from that table. The table includes over 200,000 clones, around 90% detected once. The CDR3 has 14 residues. V shed 8 bases and J shed 6 bases, with 17 bases lying between them. Germline CDR1 reads SNHLY; CDR2 reads FYNNEI.

The TCR was taken from a man under 40 who had recovered from COVID-19. This chain joins TRBV2 and TRBJ2-1; D gene uncertain. Sequences were obtained from PBMCs or T cells enriched from blood (not recorded which). The CDR3 DNA reads TGTGCCAGCTCCCTCAGACTCGTCGCCAATGAGCAGTTCTTC. Encoded protein: CASSLRLVANEQFF.